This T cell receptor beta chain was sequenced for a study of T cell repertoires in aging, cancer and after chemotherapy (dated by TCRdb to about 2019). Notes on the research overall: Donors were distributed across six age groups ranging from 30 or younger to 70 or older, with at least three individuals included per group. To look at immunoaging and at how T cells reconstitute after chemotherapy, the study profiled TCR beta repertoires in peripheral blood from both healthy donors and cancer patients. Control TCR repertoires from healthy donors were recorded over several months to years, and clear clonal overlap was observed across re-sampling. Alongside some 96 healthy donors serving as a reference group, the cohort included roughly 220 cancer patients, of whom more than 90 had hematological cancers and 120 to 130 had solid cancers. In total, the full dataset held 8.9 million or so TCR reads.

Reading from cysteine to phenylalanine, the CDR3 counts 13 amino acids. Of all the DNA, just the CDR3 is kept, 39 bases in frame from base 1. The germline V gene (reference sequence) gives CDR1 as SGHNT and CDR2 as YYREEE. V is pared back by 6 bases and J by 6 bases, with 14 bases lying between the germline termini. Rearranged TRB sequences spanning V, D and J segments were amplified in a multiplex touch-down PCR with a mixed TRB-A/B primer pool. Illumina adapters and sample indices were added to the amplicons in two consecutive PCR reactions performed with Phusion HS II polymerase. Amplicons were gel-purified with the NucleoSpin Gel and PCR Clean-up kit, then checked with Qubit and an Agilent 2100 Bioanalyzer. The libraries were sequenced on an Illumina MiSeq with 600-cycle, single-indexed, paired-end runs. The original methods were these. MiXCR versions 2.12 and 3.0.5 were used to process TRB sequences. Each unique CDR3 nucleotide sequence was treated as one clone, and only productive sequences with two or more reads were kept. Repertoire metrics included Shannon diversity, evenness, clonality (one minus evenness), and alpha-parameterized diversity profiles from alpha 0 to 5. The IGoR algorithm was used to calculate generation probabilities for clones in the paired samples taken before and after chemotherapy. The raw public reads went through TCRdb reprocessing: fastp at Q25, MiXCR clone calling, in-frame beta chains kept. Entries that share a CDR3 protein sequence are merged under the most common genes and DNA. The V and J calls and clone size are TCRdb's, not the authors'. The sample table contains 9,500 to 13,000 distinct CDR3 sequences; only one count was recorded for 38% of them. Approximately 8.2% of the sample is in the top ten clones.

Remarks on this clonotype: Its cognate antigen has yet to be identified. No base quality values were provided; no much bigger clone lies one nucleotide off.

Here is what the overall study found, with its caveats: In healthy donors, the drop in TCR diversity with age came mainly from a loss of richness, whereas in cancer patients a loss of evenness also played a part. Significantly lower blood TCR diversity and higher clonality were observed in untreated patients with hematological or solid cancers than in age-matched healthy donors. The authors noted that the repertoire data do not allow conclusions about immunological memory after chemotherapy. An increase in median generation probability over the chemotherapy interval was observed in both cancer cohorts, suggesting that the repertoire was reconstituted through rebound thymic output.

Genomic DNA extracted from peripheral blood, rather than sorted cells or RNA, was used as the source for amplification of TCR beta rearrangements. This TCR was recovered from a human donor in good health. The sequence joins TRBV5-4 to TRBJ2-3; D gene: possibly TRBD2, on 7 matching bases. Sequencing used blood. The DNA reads TGTGCCAGCAAGGCGGGGGCTATGGATACGCAGTATTTT. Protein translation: CASKAGAMDTQYF.